A single sample is the source of the 7 T cell receptor beta chains below, sequenced in a study of quantifying T cell responses using KT2 cells. Study summary: TCR alpha and beta constant-region primers primed reverse transcription of RNA.

A single-stranded UMI oligo with SP2 sequence was ligated to cDNA 3' ends. First-round PCR used 4 cycles and beta primers RC1.1 and RC1.2 covering TRBC1 and TRBC2. Via MiXCR, TCRdb re-called the UMI-ligation and nested PCR reads, giving one row per CDR3 protein. The sample has some 48,000 distinct CDR3 sequences; 11% are singletons. The sample comprised PBMCs spiked with cells of the T cell clone KT2. The receptor set was obtained from a human donor.

This clonotype was seen a handful of times. The rearrangement links TRBV7-2 to TRBJ2-7; 8 nucleotides agree with TRBD2. Trimming took 4 bases from V and 1 from J; bases not matched to a gene: 9. The CDR3 spans 16 residues. Germline V gene sequence: CDR1 SGHTA, CDR2 FQGNSA. The CDR3 region has the DNA TGTGCCAGCAGCTCAGGTGGATTAGCGGGGTCCTACGAGCAGTACTTC. Residues: CASSSGGLAGSYEQYF. Based on the CDR3 plus reference TRBV7-2 and TRBJ2-7, the full variable domain is GAGVSQSPSNKVTEKGKDVELRCDPISGHTALYWYRQSLGQGLEFLIYFQGNSAPDKSGLPSDRFSAERTGGSVSTLTIQRTQQEDSAVYLCASSSGGLAGSYEQYFGPGTRLTVT.

This rearrangement joins TRBV29-1 to TRBJ1-1; D is perhaps TRBD1 (5 bases). This CDR3 spans 17 amino acids. With 6 bases removed from V and 1 base from J, the gap between germline ends came to 24 bases. CDR1 is SQVTM and CDR2 is ANQGSEA in the germline V gene. The CDR3 region is CSVRPSGPGRQNTEAFF. The CDR3 DNA reads as TGCAGCGTCCGACCCTCCGGGCCGGGGCGCCAGAACACTGAAGCTTTCTTT.

This clonotype was counted between two and nine times. The V call is TRBV2, the J call TRBJ1-5, with D maybe TRBD1 (5 bases). Germline CDR1 SNHLY, CDR2 FYNNEI. Deletions cut 7 bases from V and 0 bases from J, with 13 bases between. This CDR3 spans 15 amino acids. This CDR3 is CASKKSQDSNQPQHF. CDR3 DNA: TGTGCCAGCAAAAAGTCACAGGATAGCAATCAGCCCCAGCATTTT.

Only a few counts were recorded for this clonotype. The J gene is TRBJ2-7, the V gene TRBV12-3 or TRBV12-4, with 7 bases fitting TRBD1. The CDR3 totals 14 residues. The ends lost 4 bases at V and 7 bases at J; junction bases unmatched: 10. The CDR3 is CASSSRQGLGEQYF. CDR3 DNA sequence: TGTGCCAGCAGTTCGAGACAGGGTCTAGGAGAGCAGTACTTC.

CDR3 DNA: TGTGCCAGCAGTGATTATGGGACGGCCAATTCACCCCTCCACTTT. Its protein product is CASSDYGTANSPLHF. V and J are TRBV2 and TRBJ1-6; tentative D call: TRBD1 (5 bases). CDR1 is SNHLY and CDR2 is FYNNEI in the germline V gene. Between the trimmed V and J ends, which lost 3 bases and 7 bases, there was a span of 13 bases. The CDR3 covers 15 residues.

This rearrangement joins TRBV7-8 to TRBJ2-3; D gene uncertain. Germline CDR1 reads SGHVS; CDR2 reads FQNEAQ. This CDR3 region has 17 residues. V was clipped by 0 bases and J by 3 bases, with 16 bases between them. This chain's CDR3 is CASSLARPAFRTDTQYF. In DNA, the CDR3 is TGTGCCAGCAGCTTAGCGCGACCAGCTTTTAGGACAGATACGCAGTATTTT.

Many counts were recorded for this clonotype. The V call is TRBV6-1, the J call TRBJ2-3, with TRBD2 matching over 10 bases. The CDR3 length is 15 residues. In germline, CDR1 is MNHNS, CDR2 SASEGT. J lost 1 base, V lost 4 bases, and 2 bases had no gene match. CDR3 sequence: CASSASGRGTDTQYF. The CDR3 DNA is TGTGCCAGCAGTGCCAGCGGGAGGGGCACAGATACGCAGTATTTT.